This T cell receptor (beta chain) was identified during a study of cytomegalovirus exposure and HLA in healthy donors. Study as a whole: In a previous analysis, approximately 110 million unique TCR beta sequences were found from 150 million to 200 million T cells.

PCR primers comprised 60 Vbeta and 13 Jbeta primers. Only in-frame clones appear in the TCRdb table, and some are missing; sequencing was by immunoSEQ multiplex PCR. The sample records 110,000 to 150,000 clones, roughly 80% being singletons. The CDR3 is made up of 14 amino acids. The germline V and J ends were trimmed by 4 bases and 6 bases, with 12 bases remaining between them. From germline, CDR1 is LGHNA and CDR2 YSLEER. The chain links TRBV4-3 to TRBJ1-4; D may be TRBD1 (5 bases). This receptor was taken from a man between 40 and 49 years old in good health and CMV-seropositive. Sequencing used PBMCs. CDR3 sequence: CASSRGDVDEKLFF. The CDR3 DNA is TGCGCCAGCAGCCGGGGGGACGTTGATGAAAAACTGTTTTTT.